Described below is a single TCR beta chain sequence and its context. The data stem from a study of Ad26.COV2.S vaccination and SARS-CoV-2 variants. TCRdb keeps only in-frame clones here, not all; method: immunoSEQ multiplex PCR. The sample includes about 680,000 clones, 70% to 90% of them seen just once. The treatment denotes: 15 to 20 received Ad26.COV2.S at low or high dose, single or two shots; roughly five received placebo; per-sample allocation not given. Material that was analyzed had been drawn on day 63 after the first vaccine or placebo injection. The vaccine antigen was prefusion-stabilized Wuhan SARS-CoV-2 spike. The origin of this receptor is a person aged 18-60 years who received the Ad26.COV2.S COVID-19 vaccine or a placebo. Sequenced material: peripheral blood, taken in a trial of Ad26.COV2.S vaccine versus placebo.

The CDR3 coding sequence is TGTGCCAGTAGTATCGTGGCCGGGGAGCTGTTTTTT. It translates to CASSIVAGELFF. This sequence joins TRBV19 and TRBJ2-2; no definite D call. Germline lookup yields CDR1 LNHDA and CDR2 SQIVND (reference sequence). Trimming took 3 bases from V and 6 from J, leaving 5 bases between them. This CDR3 region has 12 residues.